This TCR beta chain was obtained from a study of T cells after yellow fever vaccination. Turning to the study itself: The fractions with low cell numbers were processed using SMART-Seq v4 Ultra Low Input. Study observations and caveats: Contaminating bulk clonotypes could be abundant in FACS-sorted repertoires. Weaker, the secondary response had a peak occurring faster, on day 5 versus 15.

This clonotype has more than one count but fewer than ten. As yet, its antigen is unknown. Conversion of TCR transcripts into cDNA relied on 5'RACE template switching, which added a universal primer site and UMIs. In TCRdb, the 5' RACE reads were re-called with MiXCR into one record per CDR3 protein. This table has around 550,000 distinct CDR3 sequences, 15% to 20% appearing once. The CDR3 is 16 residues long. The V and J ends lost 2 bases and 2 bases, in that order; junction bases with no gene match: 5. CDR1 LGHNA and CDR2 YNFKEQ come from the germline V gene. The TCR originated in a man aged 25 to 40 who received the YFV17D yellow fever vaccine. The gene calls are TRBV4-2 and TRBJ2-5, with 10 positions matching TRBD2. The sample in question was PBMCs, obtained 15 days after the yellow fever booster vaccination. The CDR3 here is CASSQMASGRQETQYF. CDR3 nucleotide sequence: TGTGCCAGCAGCCAAATGGCTAGCGGGAGACAAGAGACCCAGTACTTC.